The clone carrying this TCR beta chain was observed a single time. The data are from a study of blood T cell repertoires in COVID-19. Overall study: Samples representing acute and convalescent COVID-19 were sourced from the United States, Italy and Spain. Sources were T cells, B-cell-depleted T cells, or PBMCs; the material itself was cDNA or gDNA.

TCRdb keeps only in-frame clones here, not all; method: immunoSEQ multiplex PCR. Among 77,000 or so clones listed, 70% to 90% were seen once. Trimming left V 0 bases short and J 4 bases short, with 11 bases between. The germline V gene encodes CDR1 SGHRS and CDR2 YFSETQ. There are 15 residues in the CDR3. This TCR came from a man between 50 and 59 years old with active COVID-19. Input material: peripheral blood. The chain carries TRBV5-1 and TRBJ1-3; D is unclear. The CDR3, as DNA: TGCGCCAGCAGCTTGGGCGGGCAGCCCGGAAACACCATATATTTT. It is translated as CASSLGGQPGNTIYF. Full variable domain (missing parts from reference TRBV5-1 and TRBJ1-3): KAGVTQTPRYLIKTRGQQVTLSCSPISGHRSVSWYQQTPGQGLQFLFEYFSETQRNKGNFPGRFSGRQFSNSRSEMNVSTLELGDSALYLCASSLGGQPGNTIYFGEGSWLTVV.